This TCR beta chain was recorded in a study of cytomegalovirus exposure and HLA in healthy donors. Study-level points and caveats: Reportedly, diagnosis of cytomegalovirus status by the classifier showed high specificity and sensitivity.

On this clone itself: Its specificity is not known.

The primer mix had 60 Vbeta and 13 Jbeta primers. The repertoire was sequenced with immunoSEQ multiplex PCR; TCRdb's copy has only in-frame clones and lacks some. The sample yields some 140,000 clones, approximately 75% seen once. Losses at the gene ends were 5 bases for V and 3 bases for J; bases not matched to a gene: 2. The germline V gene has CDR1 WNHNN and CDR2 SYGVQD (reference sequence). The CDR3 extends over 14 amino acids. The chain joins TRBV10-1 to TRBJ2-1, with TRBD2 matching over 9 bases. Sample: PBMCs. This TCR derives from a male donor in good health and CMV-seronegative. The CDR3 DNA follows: TGCGCCAGCAGTTTAGCGGGGGACTACAATGAGCAGTTCTTC. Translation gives CASSLAGDYNEQFF.